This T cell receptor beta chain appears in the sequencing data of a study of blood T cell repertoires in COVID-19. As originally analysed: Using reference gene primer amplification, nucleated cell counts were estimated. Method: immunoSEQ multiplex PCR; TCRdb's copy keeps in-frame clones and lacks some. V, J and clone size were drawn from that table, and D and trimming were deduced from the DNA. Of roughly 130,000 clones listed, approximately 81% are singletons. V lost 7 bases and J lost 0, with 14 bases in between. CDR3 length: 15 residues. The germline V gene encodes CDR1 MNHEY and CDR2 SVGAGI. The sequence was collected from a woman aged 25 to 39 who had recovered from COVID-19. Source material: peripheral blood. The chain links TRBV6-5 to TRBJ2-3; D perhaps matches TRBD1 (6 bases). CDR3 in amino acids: CASTRGPISTDTQYF. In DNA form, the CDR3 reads TGTGCCAGCACCAGGGGTCCAATTAGCACAGATACGCAGTATTTT.